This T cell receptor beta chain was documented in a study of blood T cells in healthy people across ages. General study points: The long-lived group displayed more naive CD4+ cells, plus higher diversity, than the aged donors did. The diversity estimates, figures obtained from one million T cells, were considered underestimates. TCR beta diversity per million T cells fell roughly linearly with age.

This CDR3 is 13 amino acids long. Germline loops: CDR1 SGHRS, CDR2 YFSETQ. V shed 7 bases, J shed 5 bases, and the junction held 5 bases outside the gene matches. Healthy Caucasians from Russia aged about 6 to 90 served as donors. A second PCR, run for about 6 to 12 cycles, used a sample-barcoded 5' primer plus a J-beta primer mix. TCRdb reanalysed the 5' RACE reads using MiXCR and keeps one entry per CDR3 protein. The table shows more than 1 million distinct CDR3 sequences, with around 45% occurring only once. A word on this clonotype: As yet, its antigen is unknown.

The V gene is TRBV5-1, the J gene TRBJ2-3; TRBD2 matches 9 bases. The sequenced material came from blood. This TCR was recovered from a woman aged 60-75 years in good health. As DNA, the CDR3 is TGCGCCAGCGGAGGTAGCGGGAGAGATACGCAGTATTTT. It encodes CASGGSGRDTQYF.